Sequencing of this T cell receptor beta chain was carried out in a study of T-cell reconstitution after alpha-beta-depleted transplantation in children. Unique molecular identifiers were incorporated during preparation of the TCRbeta library. MiXCR was run by TCRdb on the PCR reads, yielding one entry per CDR3 protein. This table has approximately 32,000 distinct CDR3 sequences, approximately 6.9% appearing once. J lost 4 bases, V lost 0 bases, and 6 bases had no gene match. The CDR3 covers 16 residues. Per germline, CDR1 SGHVS and CDR2 FNYEAQ. This clonotype came up many times. Its antigen is as yet unknown. Study results and limitations: Once a year had passed after transplant, T-cell counts and diversity came mostly from newly produced T cells. Reports say that about two months after transplant, the alpha-beta T cells came out of several hundred graft clones that had expanded.

This receptor was taken from a child less than two years old who had a stem cell transplant for acute myeloid leukemia, so the T cells may come from the graft donor. The material was peripheral blood, obtained 60 days after TCRalphabeta/CD19-depleted stem cell transplant. The gene calls are TRBV7-6 and TRBJ2-1, with 7 bases matching TRBD2. The DNA of the CDR3 is TGTGCCAGCAGCTTAGCGCAGGCGGGAGTATACAATGAGCAGTTCTTC. It is translated as CASSLAQAGVYNEQFF.